This paragraph reports one T cell receptor (beta chain). No antigen is known for it. This entry comes from a study of T cells in Graves' hyperthyroidism and ophthalmopathy. Study results and limitations: Most expanded thyroid clonotypes above 0.001 recurred in blood.

Uncontrolled infection, other autoimmune disease, pregnancy and lactation each barred patients from inclusion. On the basis of clinical symptoms, serum thyroxine and TRAb, thyroid ultrasound and orbital computed tomography, diagnoses were made. TCR beta CDR3 regions were amplified from RNA transcripts. TCR CDR3 regions were first amplified by RT-PCR with HTBI primers. TCRdb re-analysed the multiplex PCR reads in MiXCR, keeping a single row per CDR3 protein. This repertoire shows about 570,000 distinct CDR3 sequences, around 46% found once; its top ten account for under 20%. The sequence derives from an adult woman with Graves' disease, either hyperthyroidism or ophthalmopathy (not recorded which). Sequenced: peripheral blood or thyroid tissue (not recorded which).

The CDR3 nucleotides are TGTGCCAGCAGCCTCCGTGCAGGGGCAACTAATGAAAAACTGTTTTTT. It translates to CASSLRAGATNEKLFF. The chain couples TRBV7-8 to TRBJ1-4; tentatively, D is TRBD1 (6 bases). V was cut by 5 bases and J by 0 bases, with 13 bases left in between. CDR3 length: 16 residues. Germline values: CDR1 SGHVS, CDR2 FQNEAQ.